This T cell receptor beta chain was retrieved from a study of T cell responses to AZD1222 COVID-19 vaccine (dated by TCRdb to 2020 to 2023). The study in broad terms: AZD1222 recipients whose second dose came at about 4 weeks and those whose second dose came at about 12 weeks were combined into one group, since spike-specific TCR depth and breadth did not differ between the two schedules. TCR sequencing was performed for about 250 trial participants, of whom about 210 were given two doses of AZD1222 and 26 were given two doses of MenACWY control vaccine. Trial participants were enrolled by age into 18-55, 56-69 and 70-plus year subgroups, with 148, 28 and 57 TCR-sequenced participants respectively. Broad study findings and their caveats: After two AZD1222 doses, spike-specific TCR breadth and depth were significantly higher than at day 0 and than in MenACWY recipients. Epitopes outside the regions mutated in the B.1.351 and B.1.1.7 variants were reportedly recognized by nearly half of the unique spike-specific TCRs. In the small 56-69-year group, the increase in depth fell short of significance, most likely because of low power. Conclusions about previously exposed vaccinees were limited because only 6 or 7 AZD1222 recipients were SARS-CoV-2 seropositive at baseline. Because no samples from the day 14 peak response were available, repertoires could be characterized only after the peak T cell response. Participants were mostly white British and included more females than males, and it was suggested by the authors that clonal diversity may have been underestimated. CD4 TCRs associated with the vaccine covered the entire spike protein, and the dominant responses were in regions 160-218 and 743-854.

According to the study, the label for this sample's time point signals: baseline before first vaccination. The vaccinee samples were drawn from two UK trials, COV001 and COV002, one of which was a single-blind randomized controlled phase 2/3 trial testing AZD1222 (ChAdOx1 nCoV-19) in healthy adults. For TCRbeta chain sequencing, PBMC samples from trial participants were taken at day 0 and at day 28 after the second dose. Points on this clone: The target of this receptor is not known. Per-base quality was not reported, and no clone a single base away is much larger than it.

The CDR3 regions of human TCRbeta chains were analyzed by immunosequencing. On the authors' methods: TCRs in the repertoires were compared against a reference library of SARS-CoV-2-specific TCRs that had been generated with the MIRA antigen-specificity platform. Breadth was defined as the fraction of unique TCRs that were SARS-CoV-2-associated, and depth was defined as the fraction of total T cells that were SARS-CoV-2-associated. Using the MIRA data, each spike-specific TCR was assigned both to the spike region to which the TCR was reactive and to a CD4 or CD8 class. Log10-transformed breadth and depth values were compared by one-way ANOVA with Sidak's multiple comparisons tests. TCRdb's version of the immuneACCESS table is confined to in-frame rearrangements and falls short of the full clone set. An unresolved V gene accounts for under half of the shortfall where checked; the remainder is of unknown origin. V, J and clone size derive from that table, while D and trimming were established from the DNA sequence. This sample gives over 110,000 clones in total; around 90% of them show up just once. Of the sample, around 2.7% falls within the top ten clones.

The germline V gene gives CDR1 as SGHVS and CDR2 as FNYEAQ. The junction shows trimming of 1 base on V and 5 bases on J, plus 12 bases between the germline ends. The CDR3 covers 14 residues, taking in both the cysteine and the phenylalanine. The entry retains the CDR3 DNA only, 42 bases that are in frame from base 1. The sequenced sample was peripheral blood, obtained on day 0 of AZD1222 vaccination. The clonotype comes from an adult in good health. The rearranged segments are TRBV7-6 and TRBJ2-7, and TRBD1 may be the D gene, going by 6 matching bases. DNA sequence: TGTGCCAGCAGCTTAGTGGCTGGGGGCGACGAGCAGTACTTC. Its amino acids are CASSLVAGGDEQYF.